The clone carrying this T cell receptor (beta chain) was counted at least ten times. Its target is unknown. Using constant-segment primers, 5'RACE produced TCR alpha and TCR beta cDNA libraries carrying sample barcodes and UMIs. TCRdb re-derived calls from the 5' RACE reads in MiXCR, one entry per CDR3 protein. Among around 390,000 distinct CDR3 sequences listed, 16% were seen once. Unmatched junction bases numbered 2, after V lost 9 bases and J lost 1 base. Germline assignment: CDR1 LNHNV and CDR2 YYDKDF (reference sequence). CDR3 length equals 14 residues. This entry belongs to a study of T-cell memory formation after mild COVID-19. Study at large: Clusters of TCRs were largely donor specific. The study, taken as a whole, reports: Some clones that responded turned up in pre-infection memory, which suggests that cross-reactive memory joined in. Among clones contracting day 15 to 85, CD4/CD8 was balanced, whereas later expanders leaned CD4+.

This chain links TRBV15 with TRBJ2-2; 10 bases fit TRBD2. Sequencing was carried out using PBMCs or a T cell subset sorted from them (not recorded which). The clonotype originates from a man aged 18 to 29 who had mild COVID-19 (a few samples of this study predate the infection). Cell type and time point are not known. CDR3 sequence reads: CATRLAGNTGELFF. DNA for the CDR3: TGTGCCACAAGACTAGCGGGGAACACCGGGGAGCTGTTTTTT.